This T cell receptor (beta chain) originates from a study of blood T cell repertoires in COVID-19. Original data processing: It was from reference gene primer amplification that nucleated cell counts were estimated. The protocol was immunoSEQ multiplex PCR, while the TCRdb copy is restricted to in-frame clones and leaves out a portion. V and J calls and clone size are as listed in that table; D and trimming were resolved from the DNA. The table lists roughly 250,000 clones, over 75% of them singletons. Germline CDR1 MDHEN, CDR2 SYDVKM. V gave up 8 bases and J gave up 8 bases; unmatched junction bases: 9. CDR3 length: 13 amino acids. Followed over time, Seattle patients had been enrolled while infection was active.

This TCR was sampled from a human donor with COVID-19, enrolled during active disease. The donor label of this sample is uncertain. The genes are TRBV28 and TRBJ1-2, with 9 bases that match TRBD1. Sequenced: peripheral blood. DNA of the CDR3: TGTGCCAGCTTGAAACAGGGGGCGGGAGGCTACACCTTC. The encoded protein is CASLKQGAGGYTF.